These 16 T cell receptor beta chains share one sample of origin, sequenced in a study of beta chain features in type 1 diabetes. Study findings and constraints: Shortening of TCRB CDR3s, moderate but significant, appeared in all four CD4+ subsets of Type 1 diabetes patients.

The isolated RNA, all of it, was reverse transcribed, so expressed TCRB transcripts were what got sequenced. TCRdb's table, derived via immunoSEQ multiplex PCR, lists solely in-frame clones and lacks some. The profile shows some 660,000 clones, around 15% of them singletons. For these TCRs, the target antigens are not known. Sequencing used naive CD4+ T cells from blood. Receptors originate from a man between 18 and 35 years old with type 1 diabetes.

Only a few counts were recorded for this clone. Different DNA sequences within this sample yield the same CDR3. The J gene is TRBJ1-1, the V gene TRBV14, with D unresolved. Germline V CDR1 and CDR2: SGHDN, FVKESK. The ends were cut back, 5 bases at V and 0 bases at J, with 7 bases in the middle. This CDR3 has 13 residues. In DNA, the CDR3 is TGTGCCAGCAGCTTAGGGCTGAACACTGAAGCTTTCTTT. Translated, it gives CASSLGLNTEAFF.

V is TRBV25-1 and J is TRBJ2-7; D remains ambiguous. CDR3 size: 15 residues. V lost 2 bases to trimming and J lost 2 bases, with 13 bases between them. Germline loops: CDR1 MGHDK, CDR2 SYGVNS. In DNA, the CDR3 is TGTGCCAGCAGTGAACTGGTGGGTCCGCCCTACGAGCAGTACTTC. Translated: CASSELVGPPYEQYF.

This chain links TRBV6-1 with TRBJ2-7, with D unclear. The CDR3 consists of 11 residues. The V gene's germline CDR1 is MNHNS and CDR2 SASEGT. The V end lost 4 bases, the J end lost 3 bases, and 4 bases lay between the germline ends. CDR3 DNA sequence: TGTGCCAGCAGTGGATACTACGAGCAGTACTTC. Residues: CASSGYYEQYF.

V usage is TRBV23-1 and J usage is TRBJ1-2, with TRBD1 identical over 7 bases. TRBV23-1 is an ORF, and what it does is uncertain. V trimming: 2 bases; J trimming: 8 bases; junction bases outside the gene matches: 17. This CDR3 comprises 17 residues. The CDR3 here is CASSQKGPMKGAQGYTF. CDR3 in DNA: TGCGCCAGCAGTCAAAAGGGCCCCATGAAGGGGGCTCAGGGCTACACCTTC.

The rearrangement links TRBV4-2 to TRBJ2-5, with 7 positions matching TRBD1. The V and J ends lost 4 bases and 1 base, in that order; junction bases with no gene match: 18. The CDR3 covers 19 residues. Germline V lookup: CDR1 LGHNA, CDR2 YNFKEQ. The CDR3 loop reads CASSRATGPWGLFQETQYF. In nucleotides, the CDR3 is TGTGCCAGCAGCCGAGCGACAGGGCCATGGGGGTTGTTCCAAGAGACCCAGTACTTC.

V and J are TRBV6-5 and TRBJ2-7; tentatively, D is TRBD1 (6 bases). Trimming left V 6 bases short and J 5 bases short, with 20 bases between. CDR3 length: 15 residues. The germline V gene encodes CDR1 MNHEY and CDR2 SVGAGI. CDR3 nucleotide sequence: TGTGCCAGCAGCTCAGGGGTAATAGATACTCACGAGCAGTACTTC. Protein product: CASSSGVIDTHEQYF.

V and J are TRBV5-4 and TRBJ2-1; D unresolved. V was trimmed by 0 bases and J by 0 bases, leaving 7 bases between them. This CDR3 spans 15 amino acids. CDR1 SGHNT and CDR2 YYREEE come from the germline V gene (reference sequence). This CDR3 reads CASSLDGASYNEQFF. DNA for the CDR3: TGTGCCAGCAGCTTGGATGGCGCCTCCTACAATGAGCAGTTCTTC.

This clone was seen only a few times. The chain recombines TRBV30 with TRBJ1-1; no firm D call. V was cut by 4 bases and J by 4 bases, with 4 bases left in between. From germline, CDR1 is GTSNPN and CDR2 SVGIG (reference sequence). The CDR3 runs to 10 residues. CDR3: CAWIGTEAFF. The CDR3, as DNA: TGTGCCTGGATAGGCACTGAAGCTTTCTTT.

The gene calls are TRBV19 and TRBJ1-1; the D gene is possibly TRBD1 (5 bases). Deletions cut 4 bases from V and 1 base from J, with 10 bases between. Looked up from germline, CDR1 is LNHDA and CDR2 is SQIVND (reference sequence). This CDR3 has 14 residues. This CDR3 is CASSTTGTNTEAFF. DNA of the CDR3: TGTGCCAGTAGTACGACCGGGACGAACACTGAAGCTTTCTTT.

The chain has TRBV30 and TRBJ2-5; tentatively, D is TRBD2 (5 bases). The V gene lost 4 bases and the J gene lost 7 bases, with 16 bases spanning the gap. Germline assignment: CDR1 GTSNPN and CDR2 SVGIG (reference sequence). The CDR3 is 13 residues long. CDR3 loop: CAWTSASFGTQYF. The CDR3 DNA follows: TGTGCCTGGACCAGTGCTAGCTTCGGGACCCAGTACTTC. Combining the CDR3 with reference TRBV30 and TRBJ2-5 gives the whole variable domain SQTIHQWPATLVQPVGSPLSLECTVEGTSNPNLYWYRQAAGRGLQLLFYSVGIGQISSEVPQNLSASRPQDRQFILSSKKLLLSDSGFYLCAWTSASFGTQYFGPGTRLLVL.

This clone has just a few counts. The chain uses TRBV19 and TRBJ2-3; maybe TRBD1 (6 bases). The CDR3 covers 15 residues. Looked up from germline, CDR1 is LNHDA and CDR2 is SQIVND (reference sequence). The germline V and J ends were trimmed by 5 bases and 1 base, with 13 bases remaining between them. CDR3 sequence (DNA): TGTGCCAGTAGTTTCCCGGGACAAGGCACAGATACGCAGTATTTT. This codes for CASSFPGQGTDTQYF. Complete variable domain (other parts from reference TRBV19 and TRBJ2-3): DGGITQSPKYLFRKEGQNVTLSCEQNLNHDAMYWYRQDPGQGLRLIYYSQIVNDFQKGDIAEGYSVSREKKESFPLTVTSAQKNPTAFYLCASSFPGQGTDTQYFGPGTRLTVL.

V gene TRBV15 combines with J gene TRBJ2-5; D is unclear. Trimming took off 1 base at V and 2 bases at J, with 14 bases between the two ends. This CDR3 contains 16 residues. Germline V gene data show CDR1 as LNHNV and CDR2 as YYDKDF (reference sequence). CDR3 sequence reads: CATSRAHRRAQETQYF. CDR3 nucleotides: TGTGCCACCAGCAGAGCCCATCGGCGAGCTCAAGAGACCCAGTACTTC. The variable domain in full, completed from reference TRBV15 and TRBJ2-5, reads DAMVIQNPRYQVTQFGKPVTLSCSQTLNHNVMYWYQQKSSQAPKLLFHYYDKDFNNEADTPDNFQSRRPNTSFCFLDIRSPGLGDTAMYLCATSRAHRRAQETQYFGPGTRLLVL.

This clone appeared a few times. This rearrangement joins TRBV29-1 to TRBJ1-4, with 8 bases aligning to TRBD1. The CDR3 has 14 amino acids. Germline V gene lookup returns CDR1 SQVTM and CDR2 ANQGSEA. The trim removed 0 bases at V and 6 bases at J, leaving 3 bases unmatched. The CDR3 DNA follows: TGCAGCGTTGAAGAAGACAGGGGCGATGAAAAACTGTTTTTT. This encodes CSVEEDRGDEKLFF.

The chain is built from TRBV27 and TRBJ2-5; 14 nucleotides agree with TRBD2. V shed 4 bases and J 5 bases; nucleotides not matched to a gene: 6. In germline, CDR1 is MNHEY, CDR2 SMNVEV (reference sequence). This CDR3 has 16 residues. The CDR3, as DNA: TGTGCCAGCAGTTGGGGACTAGCGGGGGCTCGGGAGACCCAGTACTTC. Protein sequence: CASSWGLAGARETQYF.

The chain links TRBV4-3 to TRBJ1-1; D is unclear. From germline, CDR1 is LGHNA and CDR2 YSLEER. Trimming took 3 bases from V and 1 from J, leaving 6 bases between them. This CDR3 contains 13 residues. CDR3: CASSHRPNTEAFF. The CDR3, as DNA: TGCGCCAGCAGCCACCGACCGAACACTGAAGCTTTCTTT.

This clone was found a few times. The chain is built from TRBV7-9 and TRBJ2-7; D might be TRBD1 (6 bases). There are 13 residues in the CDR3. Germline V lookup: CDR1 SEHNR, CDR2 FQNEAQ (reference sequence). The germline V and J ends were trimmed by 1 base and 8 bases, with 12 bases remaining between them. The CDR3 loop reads CASSLGDTSQQYF. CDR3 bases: TGTGCCAGCAGCTTAGGGGACACCTCCCAGCAGTACTTC.